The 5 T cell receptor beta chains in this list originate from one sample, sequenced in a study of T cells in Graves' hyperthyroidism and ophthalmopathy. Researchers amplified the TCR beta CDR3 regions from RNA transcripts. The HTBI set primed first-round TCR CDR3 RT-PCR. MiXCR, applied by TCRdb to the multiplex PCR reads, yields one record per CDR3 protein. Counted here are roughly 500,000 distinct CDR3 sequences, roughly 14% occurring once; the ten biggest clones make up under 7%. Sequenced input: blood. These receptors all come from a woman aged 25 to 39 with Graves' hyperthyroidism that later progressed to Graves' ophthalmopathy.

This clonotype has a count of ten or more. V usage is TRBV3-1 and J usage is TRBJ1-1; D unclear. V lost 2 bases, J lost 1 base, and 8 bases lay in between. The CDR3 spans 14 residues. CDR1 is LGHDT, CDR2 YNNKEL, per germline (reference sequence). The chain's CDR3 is CASSQNSWNTEAFF. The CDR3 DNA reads TGTGCCAGCAGCCAAAACTCTTGGAACACTGAAGCTTTCTTT.

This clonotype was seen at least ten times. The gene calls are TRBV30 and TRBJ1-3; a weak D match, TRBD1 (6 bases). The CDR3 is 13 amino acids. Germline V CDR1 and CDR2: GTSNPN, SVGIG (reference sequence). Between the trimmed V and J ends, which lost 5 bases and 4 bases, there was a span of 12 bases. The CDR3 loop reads CAWATGAGNTIYF. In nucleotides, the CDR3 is TGTGCCTGGGCGACAGGAGCCGGAAACACCATATATTTT.

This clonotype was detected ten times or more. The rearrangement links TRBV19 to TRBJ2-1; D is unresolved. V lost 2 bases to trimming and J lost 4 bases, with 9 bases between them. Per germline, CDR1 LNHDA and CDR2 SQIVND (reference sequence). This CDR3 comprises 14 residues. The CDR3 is CASSIRPAYNEQFF. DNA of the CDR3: TGTGCCAGTAGTATAAGGCCAGCTTACAATGAGCAGTTCTTC.

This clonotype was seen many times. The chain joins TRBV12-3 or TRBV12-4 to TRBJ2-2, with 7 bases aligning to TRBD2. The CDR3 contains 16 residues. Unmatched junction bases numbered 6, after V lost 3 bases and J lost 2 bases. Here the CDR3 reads CASSFPAGANTGELFF. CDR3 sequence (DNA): TGTGCCAGCAGTTTCCCTGCGGGAGCAAACACCGGGGAGCTGTTTTTT.

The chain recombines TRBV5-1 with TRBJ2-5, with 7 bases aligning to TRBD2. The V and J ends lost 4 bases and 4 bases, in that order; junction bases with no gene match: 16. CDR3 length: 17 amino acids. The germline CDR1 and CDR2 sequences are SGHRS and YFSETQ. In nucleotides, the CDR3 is TGCGCCAGCAGCCCGCTTAAGAGCGGGGCCACTCCAGAGACCCAGTACTTC. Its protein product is CASSPLKSGATPETQYF.